Listed below are T cell receptor beta chains from one sample, sequenced in a study of blood T cell repertoires in COVID-19. The repertoire was sequenced with immunoSEQ multiplex PCR; TCRdb's copy has only in-frame clones and lacks some. The sample records around 40,000 clones, over 85% being singletons. Source material: peripheral blood. The receptors were sampled from a human donor with active COVID-19. The donor label of this sample is uncertain. Each CDR3 is given with its conserved first and last residue. Each record gives: V gene, D gene, J gene, clone size, CDR3 DNA, CDR3 protein. D genes are given only for firm matches. The size entry is marked missing in some rows and otherwise reads once, few, many or a size class.

>TRBV7-2|.|TRBJ1-1|.
TGTGCCAGCATGATCCCCAGGGGCTTGGTCACTGAAGCTTTCTTT
CASMIPRGLVTEAFF
>TRBV5-4|TRBD1|TRBJ2-7|.
TGTGCCAGCAGCCGCGAACCGACAGGGGCCCCCTACGAGCAGTACTTC
CASSREPTGAPYEQYF
>TRBV28|TRBD1|TRBJ2-7|.
TGTGCCAGCAGTTTGAGACAGGGGTTTTTTTCCTCTCGCTACGAGCAGTACTTC
CASSLRQGFFSSRYEQYF
>TRBV28|.|TRBJ2-2|.
TGTGCCAGCAAACTCGATTACACCGGGGAGCTGTTTTTT
CASKLDYTGELFF
>TRBV5-4|TRBD2|TRBJ2-1|.
TGTGCCAGCAGCTTGGCACCAGCGGGAGGCAACAATGAGCAGTTCTTC
CASSLAPAGGNNEQFF
>TRBV7-4|TRBD2|TRBJ2-7|.
TGTGCCAGCAGCGACGGACTAGCGGGGGCCTACGAGCAGTACTTC
CASSDGLAGAYEQYF
>TRBV7-9|.|TRBJ2-1|.
TGTGCCAGCAGGATAGACTGGGTCTCGGGGAGCGCCTACAATGAGCAGTTCTTC
CASRIDWVSGSAYNEQFF
>TRBV11-2|TRBD1|TRBJ1-2|.
TGTGCCAGCGCGCGACAGGGGACTAACTATGGCTACACCTTC
CASARQGTNYGYTF
>TRBV3-1/TRBV3-2|.|TRBJ1-1|.
TGTGCCAGCAGCCAAGACAGGCAAAGGGGTGAAGCTTTCTTT
CASSQDRQRGEAFF
>TRBV19|.|TRBJ2-6|.
TGTGCCAGTAGTATGCAACCCGGTAGTGGGGCCAACGTCCTGACTTTC
CASSMQPGSGANVLTF
>TRBV5-1|TRBD1|TRBJ1-5|.
TGCGCCAGCAGCCCGACAGGGTCCGGCAATCAGCCCCAGCATTTT
CASSPTGSGNQPQHF
>TRBV11-3|TRBD1|TRBJ1-6|.
TGTGCCAGCAGACCCGGACAGGGGGCTAAAAATTCACCCCTCCACTTT
CASRPGQGAKNSPLHF
>TRBV9|.|TRBJ2-2|.
TGTGCCAGCAGCGTAGTTACAGGCCGAGGCACCGGGGAGCTGTTTTTT
CASSVVTGRGTGELFF
>TRBV11-3|TRBD1|TRBJ2-1|.
TGTGCCAGCAGCTTGGACAGGGTGAATGAGCAGTTCTTC
CASSLDRVNEQFF
>TRBV6-5|TRBD1|TRBJ2-5|.
TGTGCCAGCAGTTACTCGGGGACAGGGAGAGAGACCCAGTACTTC
CASSYSGTGRETQYF
>TRBV12-3/TRBV12-4|TRBD1|TRBJ1-2|once
TGTGCCAGCAGTTCGGACAGGGGTGGCTACACCTTC
CASSSDRGGYTF
>TRBV28|TRBD2|TRBJ2-1|.
TGTGCCAGCAGTGAAGTACAGCCCGGCGGGACTAGCGGGAGATTGAACTACAATGAGCAGTTCTTC
CASSEVQPGGTSGRLNYNEQFF
>TRBV5-1|TRBD1|TRBJ2-5|.
TGCGCCAGCAGACGGACAGGGGCAGGAGAGACCCAGTACTTC
CASRRTGAGETQYF
>TRBV14|.|TRBJ2-7|.
TGTGCCAGCAGCCAAGTAGGGGATTCCTCCTACGAGCAGTACTTC
CASSQVGDSSYEQYF
>TRBV5-1|TRBD2|TRBJ2-1|.
TGCGCCAGCAGCTTGGATGGCGGGGGGACGCAAGAGCAGTTCTTC
CASSLDGGGTQEQFF
>TRBV6-6|TRBD1|TRBJ1-5|.
TGTGCCAGCGGGGCAGGGGGCGGACAGCCCCAGCATTTT
CASGAGGGQPQHF
>TRBV5-1|.|TRBJ2-5|.
TGCGCCAGCAGCAACAGCCTCCAAGAGACCCAGTACTTC
CASSNSLQETQYF
>TRBV9|.|TRBJ2-2|few
TGTGCCAGCAGCGTAGCCCCAGCGGCGAACACCGGGGAGCTGTTTTTT
CASSVAPAANTGELFF
>TRBV10-3|.|TRBJ2-3|.
TGTGCCATCAGTGAACGGGGGTCCGCAGATACGCAGTATTTT
CAISERGSADTQYF
>TRBV6-5|.|TRBJ2-1|.
TGTGCCAGCCCTGACAGTCCTTCCTGGAATGAGCAGTTCTTC
CASPDSPSWNEQFF
>TRBV5-8|.|TRBJ2-5|.
TGTGCCAGCTCCGGGGGACTTGGGACCCAGTACTTC
CASSGGLGTQYF
>TRBV7-2|TRBD2|TRBJ2-2|once
TGTGCCAGCAGCCCCGATACTAGCGGGAGGTGGGGGGAGCTGTTTTTT
CASSPDTSGRWGELFF
>TRBV28|TRBD2|TRBJ2-1|.
TGTGCCAGCAGGCTAGCGGGAGGGCCGGGTGAGCAGTTCTTC
CASRLAGGPGEQFF
>TRBV9|TRBD2|TRBJ2-3|once
TGTGCCAGCAGTGTCGGGACTAGCGGGAGGGCCGGTGCAGATACGCAGTATTTT
CASSVGTSGRAGADTQYF
>TRBV2|.|TRBJ1-4|.
TGTGCGCAGCAGGATGGGCAGCTAGAAAAACTGTTTTTT
CAQQDGQLEKLFF